This T cell receptor beta chain was profiled in a study of CD8 T cells in ankylosing spondylitis. TCRdb re-derived calls from the 5' RACE reads in MiXCR, one entry per CDR3 protein. The sample has tens of thousands of distinct CDR3 sequences; more than 25% are singletons. This TCR was sampled from a male donor with ankylosing spondylitis or in good health (not recorded which). The sequenced material came from blood, either unsorted or a sorted T cell fraction (not recorded which).

In DNA form, the CDR3 reads TGTGCCAGCAGTTTAGCCGGAATCCAAGAGACCCAGTACTTC. This sequence encodes CASSLAGIQETQYF. The chain joins TRBV28 to TRBJ2-5; no firm D call. The V end was cut by 2 bases, the J end by 1 base, with 8 bases between. Germline-derived CDR1 and CDR2 are MDHEN and SYDVKM. This CDR3 has 14 amino acids.